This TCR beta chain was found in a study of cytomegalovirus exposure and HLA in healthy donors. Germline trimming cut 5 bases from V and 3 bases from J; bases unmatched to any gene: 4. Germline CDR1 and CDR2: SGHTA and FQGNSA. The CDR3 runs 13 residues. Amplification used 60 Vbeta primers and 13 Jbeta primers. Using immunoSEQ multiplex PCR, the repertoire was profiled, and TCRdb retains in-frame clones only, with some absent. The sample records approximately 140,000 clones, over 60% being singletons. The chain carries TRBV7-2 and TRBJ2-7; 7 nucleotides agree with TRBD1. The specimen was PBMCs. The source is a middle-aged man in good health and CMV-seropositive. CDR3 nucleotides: TGTGCCAGCAGCCGCACAGGGGTCTACGAGCAGTACTTC. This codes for CASSRTGVYEQYF.